What follows are 29 T cell receptor beta chains derived from one specimen sequenced in a study of spatial heterogeneity in lung cancer. TCRdb fed the 5' RACE reads into MiXCR, producing one record per CDR3 protein. The repertoire holds 110,000 or so distinct CDR3 sequences, with 11% as singletons. Described time point: blood at routine non-recurrence follow-up after resection. The source was PBMCs, collected at follow-up. The origin of the receptors is a female donor with early-stage non-small cell lung cancer.

The chain uses TRBV9 and TRBJ2-3, with 7 nucleotides matching TRBD2. Per germline, CDR1 SGDLS and CDR2 YYNGEE. Trimming took 0 bases from V and 3 from J; bases not matched to a gene: 13. This CDR3 has 18 residues. CDR3 nucleotide sequence: TGTGCCAGCAGCGTAGAGTCGCGGGAGCCGCGGCGGACAGATACGCAGTATTTT. It specifies CASSVESREPRRTDTQYF.

In its sample, this clonotype was seen many times. V gene TRBV18 combines with J gene TRBJ2-2; D not certain. The CDR3 loop spans 15 amino acids. CDR1 KGHSH and CDR2 LQKENI come from the germline V gene. V dropped 2 bases and J dropped 2 bases, with 9 bases sitting between them. CDR3 loop: CASSPGGKNTGELFF. In DNA, the CDR3 is TGTGCCAGCTCACCAGGTGGCAAAAACACCGGGGAGCTGTTTTTT.

This clonotype was observed at least ten times. The rearrangement uses TRBV20-1 and TRBJ1-1, with 11 bases that match TRBD1. Trimming at V came to 4 bases and at J to 0 bases, leaving 10 bases not matched to a gene. Per the germline V gene, CDR1 is DFQATT and CDR2 is SNEGSKA (reference sequence). The CDR3 covers 17 residues. The CDR3 sequence: CSATPGGDRGMNTEAFF. CDR3 DNA: TGCAGTGCTACCCCAGGGGGGGACAGGGGGATGAACACTGAAGCTTTCTTT.

This clonotype was seen at least ten times. The chain has TRBV11-2 and TRBJ1-5; the match to TRBD1 covers 10 bases. Trimming at V came to 7 bases and at J to 7 bases, leaving 16 bases not matched to a gene. CDR1 and CDR2 (germline): SGHAT, FQNNGV. The CDR3 is made up of 17 amino acids. CDR3 amino acids: CASNWLTGGGQGQPQHF. In nucleotides, the CDR3 is TGTGCCAGCAATTGGTTGACAGGGGGCGGGCAAGGACAGCCCCAGCATTTT.

This clonotype has only a few counts. The chain couples TRBV24-1 to TRBJ2-2, with a possible D match to TRBD2 (6 bases). V was trimmed by 6 bases and J by 1 base, leaving 8 bases between them. The CDR3 is made up of 14 amino acids. Germline values: CDR1 KGHDR, CDR2 SFDVKD. The CDR3 region has the DNA TGTGCCACCAGTTTCGGGAGGAACACCGGGGAGCTGTTTTTT. The encoded protein is CATSFGRNTGELFF.

This clonotype has at least ten counts. The chain couples TRBV29-1 to TRBJ2-7; D is perhaps TRBD1 (6 bases). V dropped 2 bases and J dropped 9 bases, with 11 bases sitting between them. CDR1 SQVTM and CDR2 ANQGSEA come from the germline V gene. This CDR3 is built from 11 residues. CDR3 amino acids: CSVERGLTQYF. For the CDR3, the DNA is TGCAGCGTTGAAAGGGGGTTGACGCAGTACTTC.

This clonotype has just a few counts. This chain links TRBV15 with TRBJ2-2; D perhaps matches TRBD2 (6 bases). With 6 bases removed from V and 7 bases from J, the gap between germline ends came to 12 bases. The CDR3 extends over 13 amino acids. The germline CDR1 and CDR2 sequences are LNHNV and YYDKDF (reference sequence). DNA for the CDR3: TGTGCCACCAGTTCTAGCGTCGACGGGGAGCTGTTTTTT. Translation gives CATSSSVDGELFF.

The gene calls are TRBV6-2 or TRBV6-3 and TRBJ2-1; no reliable D call. The CDR3 covers 14 residues. Trimming pared 2 bases from V and 0 bases from J, leaving 5 bases between. CDR1 is MNHEY, CDR2 SVGEGT, per germline. CDR3 amino acids: CASSYRVSYNEQFF. CDR3 sequence (DNA): TGTGCCAGCAGTTACAGGGTCTCCTACAATGAGCAGTTCTTC.

The genes are TRBV5-1 and TRBJ2-7; D gene unclear. Trimming removed 0 bases from V and 7 bases from J, with 14 bases in between. The CDR3 totals 14 residues. Germline V gene lookup returns CDR1 SGHRS and CDR2 YFSETQ. CDR3 in amino acids: CASSLEYGFGEQYF. CDR3 nucleotide sequence: TGCGCCAGCAGCTTGGAATATGGGTTTGGAGAGCAGTACTTC.

The chain has TRBV6-2 or TRBV6-3 and TRBJ2-3, with TRBD2 as a possible D gene (6 bases). Trimming removed 2 bases at V and 0 bases at J, with 9 bases between. Germline V gives CDR1 MNHEY, CDR2 SVGEGT. The CDR3 sequence is 15 residues long. CDR3 sequence reads: CASSYVAVSTDTQYF. CDR3 bases: TGTGCCAGCAGTTACGTAGCGGTTAGCACAGATACGCAGTATTTT.

This clonotype was detected many times. V gene TRBV3-1 combines with J gene TRBJ2-1; 9 bases are shared with TRBD2. V lost 2 bases to trimming and J lost 4 bases; unmatched junction nucleotides: 12. Germline assignment: CDR1 LGHDT and CDR2 YNNKEL (reference sequence). This CDR3 contains 18 residues. The CDR3 here is CASSQLAGGPSSYNEQFF. The CDR3 nucleotides are TGTGCCAGCAGCCAACTGGCGGGAGGGCCCTCATCTTACAATGAGCAGTTCTTC.

The chain combines TRBV2 with TRBJ1-2; 8 positions agree with TRBD1. The CDR3 spans 12 residues. Germline V gives CDR1 SNHLY, CDR2 FYNNEI. Trimming removed 8 bases from V and 6 bases from J; junction bases left unmatched: 5. Here the CDR3 reads CASLTGGNGYTF. As DNA, the CDR3 is TGTGCCAGCCTCACAGGGGGAAATGGCTACACCTTC.

This clonotype has only a few counts. In nucleotides, the CDR3 is TGTGCCAGCAGCCTGGGGACTAGCGAAAGCACAGATACGCAGTATTTT. Translated, it gives CASSLGTSESTDTQYF. V and J are TRBV6-4 and TRBJ2-3; 10 nucleotides line up with TRBD2. Looked up from germline, CDR1 is MRHNA and CDR2 is SNTAGT. The J segment lost 0 bases and the V segment lost 6 bases, leaving 6 bases of the junction unmatched. The CDR3 spans 16 residues.

The V call is TRBV5-5, the J call TRBJ2-3; a possible D gene is TRBD2 (6 bases). V was shortened by 3 bases and J by 2 bases, with 16 bases between the two germline ends. Germline loops: CDR1 SGHKS, CDR2 YYEKEE (reference sequence). The CDR3 runs to 16 residues. Here the CDR3 DNA reads TGTGCCAGCAGCTCCGATAGCGGAATCATCACAGATACGCAGTATTTT. Translated, it gives CASSSDSGIITDTQYF.

This clonotype was detected many times. The gene calls are TRBV20-1 and TRBJ2-3; 13 positions match TRBD2. J was trimmed by 6 bases and V by 6 bases; bases with no gene match: 15. The CDR3 covers 17 residues. Germline values: CDR1 DFQATT, CDR2 SNEGSKA (reference sequence). The CDR3 is CSATGLAGAGLSDTQYF. CDR3 nucleotide sequence: TGCAGTGCCACCGGACTAGCGGGAGCAGGCCTTAGCGATACGCAGTATTTT.

This clonotype was observed a few times. The chain is built from TRBV12-3 or TRBV12-4 and TRBJ2-2; 8 bases fit TRBD2. CDR3 length: 15 amino acids. Trimming cost V 5 bases and J 6 bases; bases outside gene matches: 8. The DNA for the CDR3 is TGTGCCAGCAGTGGAGCAGCGGGAGCTCCCGGGGAGCTGTTTTTT. Its translation: CASSGAAGAPGELFF.

This clonotype was seen a few times. J is TRBJ1-2 and V is TRBV10-3; 10 bases fit TRBD1. Unmatched junction bases numbered 5, after V lost 3 bases and J lost 4 bases. Germline loops: CDR1 ENHRY, CDR2 SYGVKD. This CDR3 has 15 amino acids. The CDR3 coding sequence is TGTGCCATCAGTGATCCCGGGACAGGGGTCTATGGCTACACCTTC. It codes for CAISDPGTGVYGYTF.

The sample holds many counts of this clonotype. The chain is built from TRBV3-1 and TRBJ1-2; D uncertain. Per germline, CDR1 LGHDT and CDR2 YNNKEL (reference sequence). The germline V and J ends were trimmed by 0 bases and 2 bases, with 10 bases remaining between them. The CDR3 runs 15 residues. CDR3 loop: CASSQEGGPNYGYTF. The DNA for the CDR3 is TGTGCCAGCAGCCAAGAGGGTGGACCCAACTATGGCTACACCTTC.

The gene calls are TRBV4-3 and TRBJ2-1, with D unresolved. The length of the CDR3 is 17 residues. Trimming took off 1 base at V and 0 bases at J, with 13 bases between the two ends. The germline CDR1 and CDR2 sequences are LGHNA and YSLEER. CDR3 nucleotide sequence: TGCGCCAGCAGCCAAGTCCCCCTGCAGTTCTCCTACAATGAGCAGTTCTTC. Translated, it gives CASSQVPLQFSYNEQFF.

V gene TRBV5-4 combines with J gene TRBJ2-7, with 8 bases matching TRBD1. After removal of 2 bases from V and 2 bases from J, the junction contained 6 bases not matched to a gene. Germline CDR1 is SGHNT and CDR2 is YYREEE (reference sequence). CDR3 length equals 15 residues. CDR3 region: CASSFGQGTTYEQYV. As DNA, the CDR3 is TGTGCCAGCAGCTTTGGACAGGGAACTACCTACGAGCAGTACGTC.

The sample holds a few counts of this clonotype. V is TRBV29-1 and J is TRBJ2-5; 8 positions match TRBD1. V dropped 1 base and J dropped 6; count of bases not matched to a gene: 7. The CDR3 contains 14 residues. Germline CDR1 reads SQVTM; CDR2 reads ANQGSEA. In DNA form, the CDR3 reads TGCAGCGTTGAAGGTCAGGGGGCGGGAAAGACCCAGTACTTC. It specifies CSVEGQGAGKTQYF.

This clonotype was counted only a few times. CDR3 sequence: CASSRLALTDTQYF. CDR3 DNA sequence: TGTGCCAGCAGCCGGCTAGCCCTCACAGATACGCAGTATTTT. The chain uses TRBV9 and TRBJ2-3, with a weak D call TRBD2 (5 bases). V shed 4 bases and J shed 2 bases, with 11 bases lying between them. CDR3 length: 14 residues. CDR1 is SGDLS, CDR2 YYNGEE, per germline.

This clonotype was picked up many times. V is TRBV19 and J is TRBJ1-6; D remains ambiguous. The CDR3 covers 13 residues. From germline, CDR1 is LNHDA and CDR2 SQIVND (reference sequence). V dropped 6 bases and J dropped 6 bases, with 9 bases sitting between them. This CDR3 is CASRDIGNSPLHF. DNA of the CDR3: TGTGCCAGTAGAGACATCGGTAATTCACCCCTCCACTTT.

This clonotype was seen a handful of times. The V gene is TRBV20-1, the J gene TRBJ1-6; TRBD1 is a possible D gene (5 bases). Germline V gene sequence: CDR1 DFQATT, CDR2 SNEGSKA (reference sequence). The CDR3 has 13 amino acids. Trimming pared 4 bases from V and 8 bases from J, leaving 12 bases between. CDR3 amino acids: CSAKGLLHSPLHF. The CDR3 DNA reads as TGCAGTGCTAAGGGGCTCCTCCATTCACCCCTCCACTTT.

In this sample, this clonotype turned up a few times. This rearrangement joins TRBV6-5 to TRBJ2-7, with 8 bases identical to TRBD1. The CDR3 is 14 amino acids. Per the germline V gene, CDR1 is MNHEY and CDR2 is SVGAGI. V lost 8 bases and J lost 0; bases outside the gene matches: 6. The DNA of the CDR3 is TGTGCCAGCGGACGGACAGGGTACTCCTACGAGCAGTACTTC. Protein: CASGRTGYSYEQYF.

This clonotype was recorded at least ten times. The rearrangement links TRBV29-1 to TRBJ1-2, with TRBD1 identical over 8 bases. This CDR3 region has 13 residues. Germline loops: CDR1 SQVTM, CDR2 ANQGSEA. The V and J ends lost 7 bases and 5 bases, in that order; junction bases with no gene match: 9. The CDR3: CSAGGTGGYGYTF. CDR3 sequence (DNA): TGCAGCGCCGGAGGTACAGGGGGTTATGGCTACACCTTC.

The chain combines TRBV28 with TRBJ1-4; D unresolved. Germline V gives CDR1 MDHEN, CDR2 SYDVKM. This CDR3 comprises 12 residues. V gave up 4 bases and J gave up 7 bases, with 7 bases separating them. The CDR3 loop reads CASSSAFEKLFF. The CDR3 DNA reads TGTGCCAGCAGTTCTGCTTTTGAAAAACTGTTTTTT.

This clonotype was counted only a few times. Its ends do not fully match the called genes, so a read error is possible. The rearrangement uses TRBV2 and TRBJ2-1; D may be TRBD1 or TRBD2 (7 bases each). From germline, CDR1 is SNHLY and CDR2 FYNNEI. The CDR3 length is 14 residues. The CDR3 DNA is TGTGCCAGCAGTGCACAGGGAGGGACAGAGGCCCCACTCTTC. Translating gives CASSAQGGTEAPLF.

This clonotype was seen more than once but under ten times. This chain uses TRBV11-2 with TRBJ2-2; 7 bases align to TRBD1. This CDR3 has 14 amino acids. Germline V gene lookup returns CDR1 SGHAT and CDR2 FQNNGV. With 7 bases clipped from V and 4 bases from J, the junction kept 6 bases outside the gene matches. The CDR3 bases are TGTGCCAGCACCCGGGACAGCCTCACCGGGGAGCTGTTTTTT. It encodes CASTRDSLTGELFF.